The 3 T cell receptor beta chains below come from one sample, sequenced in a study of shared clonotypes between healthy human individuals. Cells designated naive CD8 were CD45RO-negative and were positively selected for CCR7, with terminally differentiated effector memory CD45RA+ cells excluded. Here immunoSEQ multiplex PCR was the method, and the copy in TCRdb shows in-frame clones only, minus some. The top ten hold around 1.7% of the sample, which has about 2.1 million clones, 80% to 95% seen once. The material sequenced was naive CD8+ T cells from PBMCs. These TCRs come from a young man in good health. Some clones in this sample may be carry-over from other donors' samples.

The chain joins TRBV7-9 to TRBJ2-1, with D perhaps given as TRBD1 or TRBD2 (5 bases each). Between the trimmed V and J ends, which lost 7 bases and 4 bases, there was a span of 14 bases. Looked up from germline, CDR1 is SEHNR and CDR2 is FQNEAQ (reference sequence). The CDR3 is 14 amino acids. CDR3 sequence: CASTSRDGYNEQFF. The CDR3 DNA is TGTGCCAGCACCTCAAGGGACGGTTACAATGAGCAGTTCTTC.

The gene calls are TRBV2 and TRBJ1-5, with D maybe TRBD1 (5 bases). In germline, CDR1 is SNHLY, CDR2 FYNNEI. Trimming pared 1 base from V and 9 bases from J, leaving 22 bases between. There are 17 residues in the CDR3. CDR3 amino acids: CASSEGVQGALWMPQHF. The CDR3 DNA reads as TGTGCCAGCAGTGAAGGAGTCCAGGGAGCCCTATGGATGCCCCAGCATTTT.

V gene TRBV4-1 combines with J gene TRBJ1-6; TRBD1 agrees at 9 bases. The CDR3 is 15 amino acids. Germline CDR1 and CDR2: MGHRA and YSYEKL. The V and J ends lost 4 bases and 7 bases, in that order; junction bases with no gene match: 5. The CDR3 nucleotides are TGCGCCAGCAGCCTTATGGGACAGGGAAATTCACCCCTCCACTTT. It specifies CASSLMGQGNSPLHF.